The T cell receptor (beta chain) under discussion was sequenced for a study of T-cell reconstitution after alpha-beta-depleted transplantation in children listed by TCRdb under 2016. Describing the broader study: Using TCR repertoire profiling, the study followed T-cell immune reconstitution in a quantitative way in children after TCRalphabeta/CD19-depleted allogeneic hematopoietic cell transplantation.

This clonotype was recorded at least ten times. Its antigen has not been determined. It has no much larger one-base neighbor in the sample; base qualities were not kept. The library was obtained by PCR. Instrument used: Illumina HiSeq 2500. TCR libraries were prepared with molecular barcoding, using unique molecular identifiers to normalize TCRbeta repertoire quantification. Using fastp trimming at Q25 and MiXCR clonotype assembly, TCRdb reanalyzed the public sequencing data and kept in-frame beta chains. One record per CDR3 amino acid sequence lists the most common genes and DNA. Counted in this sample were fewer than 350,000 distinct CDR3 sequences; 10% of them appeared once. The leading ten clones occupy 7% to 9.5% of the sample. Trimming leaves V shorter by 3 bases and J shorter by 7 bases, with the junction holding 3 bases beyond the gene matches. CDR1 is given as SGDLS and CDR2 as YYNGEE, both from the germline V gene. From cysteine to phenylalanine, the CDR3 is 14 amino acids long. Just the 42-base CDR3 DNA is kept, in frame starting at base 1.

Study-level results and caveats: In some patients, the high TCRbeta diversity seen at day 60 was put down to recipient T cells and intrathymic progenitors that had survived conditioning. The frequencies of hyperexpanded clones fell over the following months, and after one year, T-cell counts and TCRbeta diversity were mostly attributed to newly produced T cells. Apparently early alphabetaT-cell count recovery about two months after transplant reportedly relied on only several hundred rapidly expanded clones derived from non-depleted graft cells.

The sample's treatment or condition, from its label and the paper: allogeneic hematopoietic cell transplantation with graft depleted of TCRalphabeta T cells and CD19 B cells. TCRalphabeta/CD19-depleted allogeneic hematopoietic cell grafts were given to the transplant recipients, all of whom were children. Recombination connected TRBV9 to TRBJ1-5; 11 bases in the junction line up with TRBD1. This TCR was recovered from a boy in the first two years of life with acute myeloid leukemia, due to receive a stem cell transplant. This sample comprised PBMCs, obtained before TCRalphabeta/CD19-depleted stem cell transplant. The DNA sequence reads TGTGCCAGCAGCGCGGACAGGGGGCAACAGCCCCAGCATTTT. Translated, this gives CASSADRGQQPQHF. The full variable domain, with segments outside the CDR3 supplied by the reference TRBV9 and TRBJ1-5 proteins, appears as DSGVTQTPKHLITATGQRVTLRCSPRSGDLSVYWYQQSLDQGLQFLIQYYNGEERAKGNILERFSAQQFPDLHSELNLSSLELGDSALYFCASSADRGQQPQHFGDGTRLSIL.